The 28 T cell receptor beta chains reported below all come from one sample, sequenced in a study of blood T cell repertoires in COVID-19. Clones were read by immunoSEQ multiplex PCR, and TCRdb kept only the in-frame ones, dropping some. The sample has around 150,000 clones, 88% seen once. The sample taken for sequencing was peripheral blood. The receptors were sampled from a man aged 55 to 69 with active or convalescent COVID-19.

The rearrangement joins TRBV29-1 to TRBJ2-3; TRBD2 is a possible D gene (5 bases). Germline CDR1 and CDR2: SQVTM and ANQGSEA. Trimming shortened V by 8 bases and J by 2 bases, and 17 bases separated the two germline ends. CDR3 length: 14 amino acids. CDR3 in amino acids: CSTTGVAPTDTQYF. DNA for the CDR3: TGCAGCACCACCGGGGTAGCCCCCACAGATACGCAGTATTTT.

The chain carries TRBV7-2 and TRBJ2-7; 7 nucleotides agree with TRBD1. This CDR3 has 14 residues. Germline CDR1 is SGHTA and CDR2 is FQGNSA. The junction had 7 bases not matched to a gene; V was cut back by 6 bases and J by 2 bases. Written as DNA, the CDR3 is TGTGCCAGCAGGACCCGGGACAGACCCTACGAGCAGTACTTC. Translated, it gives CASRTRDRPYEQYF.

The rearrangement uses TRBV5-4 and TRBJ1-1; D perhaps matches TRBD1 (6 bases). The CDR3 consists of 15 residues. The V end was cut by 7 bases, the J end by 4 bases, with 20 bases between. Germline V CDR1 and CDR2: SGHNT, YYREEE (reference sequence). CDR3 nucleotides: TGTGCCAGCGGCAACAGGGAGAGGGGTGGCACTGAAGCTTTCTTT. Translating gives CASGNRERGGTEAFF.

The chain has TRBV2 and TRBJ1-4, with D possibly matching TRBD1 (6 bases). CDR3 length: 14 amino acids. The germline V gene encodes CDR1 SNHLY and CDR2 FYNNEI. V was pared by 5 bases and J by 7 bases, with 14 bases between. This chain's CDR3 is CASSYRALSEKLFF. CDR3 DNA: TGTGCCAGCAGTTACAGGGCCCTCTCTGAAAAACTGTTTTTT.

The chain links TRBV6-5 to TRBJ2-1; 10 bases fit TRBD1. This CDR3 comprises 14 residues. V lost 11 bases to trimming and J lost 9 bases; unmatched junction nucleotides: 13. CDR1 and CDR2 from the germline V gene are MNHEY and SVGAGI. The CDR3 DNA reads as TGTGCCTTACAGAGGGGACAGGGGTCCAGTGAGCAGTTCTTC. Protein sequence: CALQRGQGSSEQFF.

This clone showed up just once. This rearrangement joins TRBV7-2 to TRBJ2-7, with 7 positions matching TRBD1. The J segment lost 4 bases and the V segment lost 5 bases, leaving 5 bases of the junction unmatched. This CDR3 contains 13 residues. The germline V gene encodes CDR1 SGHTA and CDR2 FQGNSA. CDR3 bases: TGTGCCAGCAGCCTCGACAGGGCTTACGAGCAGTACTTC. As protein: CASSLDRAYEQYF. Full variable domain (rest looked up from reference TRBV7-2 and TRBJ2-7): GAGVSQSPSNKVTEKGKDVELRCDPISGHTALYWYRQSLGQGLEFLIYFQGNSAPDKSGLPSDRFSAERTGGSVSTLTIQRTQQEDSAVYLCASSLDRAYEQYFGPGTRLTVT.

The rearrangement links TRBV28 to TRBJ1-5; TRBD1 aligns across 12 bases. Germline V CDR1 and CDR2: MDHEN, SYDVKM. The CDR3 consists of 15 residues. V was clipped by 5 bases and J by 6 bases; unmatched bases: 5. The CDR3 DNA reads TGTGCCAGCAGTCGGGACAGGGGGCGCGGTCAGCCCCAGCATTTT. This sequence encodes CASSRDRGRGQPQHF.

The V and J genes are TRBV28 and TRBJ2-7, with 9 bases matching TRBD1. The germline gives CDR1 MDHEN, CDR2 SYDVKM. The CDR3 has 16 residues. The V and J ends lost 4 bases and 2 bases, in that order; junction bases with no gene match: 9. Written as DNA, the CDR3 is TGTGCCAGCAGTTATGGGGTCCGGGACAGGGCCTACGAGCAGTACTTC. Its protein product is CASSYGVRDRAYEQYF.

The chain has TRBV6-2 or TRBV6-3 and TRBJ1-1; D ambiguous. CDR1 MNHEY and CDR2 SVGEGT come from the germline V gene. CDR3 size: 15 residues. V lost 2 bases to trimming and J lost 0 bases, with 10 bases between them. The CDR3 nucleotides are TGTGCCAGCAGTTACACACATGCCTTGAACACTGAAGCTTTCTTT. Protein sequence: CASSYTHALNTEAFF.

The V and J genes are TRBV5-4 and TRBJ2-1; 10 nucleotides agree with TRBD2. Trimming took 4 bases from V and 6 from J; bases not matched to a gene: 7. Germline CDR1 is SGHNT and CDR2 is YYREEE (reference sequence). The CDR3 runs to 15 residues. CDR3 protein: CASSLLAGVGNEQFF. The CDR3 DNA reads TGTGCCAGCAGCCTTCTAGCGGGAGTAGGCAATGAGCAGTTCTTC.

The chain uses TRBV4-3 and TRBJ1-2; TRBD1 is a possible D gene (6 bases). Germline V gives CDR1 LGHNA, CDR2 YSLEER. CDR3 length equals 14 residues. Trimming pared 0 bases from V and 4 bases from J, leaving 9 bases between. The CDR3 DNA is TGCGCCAGCAGCCAAGATACAGGGACCTATGGCTACACCTTC. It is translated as CASSQDTGTYGYTF.

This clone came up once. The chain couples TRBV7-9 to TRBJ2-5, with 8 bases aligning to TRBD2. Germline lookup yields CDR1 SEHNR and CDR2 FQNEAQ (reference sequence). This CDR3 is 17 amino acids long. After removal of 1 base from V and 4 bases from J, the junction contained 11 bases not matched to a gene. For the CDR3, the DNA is TGTGCCAGCAGCTTAGGTTCGGGAGGGCGCCCGGGAGAGACCCAGTACTTC. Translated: CASSLGSGGRPGETQYF.

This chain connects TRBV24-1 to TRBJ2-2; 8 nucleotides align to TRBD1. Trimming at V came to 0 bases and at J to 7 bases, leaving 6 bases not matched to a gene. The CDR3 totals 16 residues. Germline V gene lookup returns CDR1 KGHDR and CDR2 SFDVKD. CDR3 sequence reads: CATSDLQTGEFGELFF. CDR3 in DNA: TGTGCCACCAGTGATTTGCAGACAGGGGAATTCGGGGAGCTGTTTTTT.

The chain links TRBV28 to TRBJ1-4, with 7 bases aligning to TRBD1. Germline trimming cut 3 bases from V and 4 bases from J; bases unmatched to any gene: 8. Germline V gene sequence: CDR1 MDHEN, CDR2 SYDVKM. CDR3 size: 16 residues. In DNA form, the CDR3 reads TGTGCCAGCAGTTTCGGGCAGGGGGGCCATAATGAAAAACTGTTTTTT. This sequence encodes CASSFGQGGHNEKLFF.

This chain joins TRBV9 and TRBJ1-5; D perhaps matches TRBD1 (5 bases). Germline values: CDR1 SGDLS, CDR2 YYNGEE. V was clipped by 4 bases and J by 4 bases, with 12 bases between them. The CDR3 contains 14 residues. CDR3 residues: CASSPGQKNQPQHF. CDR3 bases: TGTGCCAGCAGCCCTGGACAAAAAAATCAGCCCCAGCATTTT.

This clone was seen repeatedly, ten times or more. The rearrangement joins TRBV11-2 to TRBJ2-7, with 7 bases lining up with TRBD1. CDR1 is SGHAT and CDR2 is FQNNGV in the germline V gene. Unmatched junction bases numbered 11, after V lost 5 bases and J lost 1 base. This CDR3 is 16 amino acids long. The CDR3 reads CASSPGHRGPSYEQYF. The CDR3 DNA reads TGTGCCAGCAGCCCGGGCCACAGGGGACCGTCCTACGAGCAGTACTTC.

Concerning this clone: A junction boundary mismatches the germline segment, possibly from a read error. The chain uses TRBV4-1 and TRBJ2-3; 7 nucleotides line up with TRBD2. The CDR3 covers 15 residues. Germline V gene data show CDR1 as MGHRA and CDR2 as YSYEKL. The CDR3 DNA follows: TGCGCCGGCAGCCGCCGGGGGGAGGGCACAGATACGCAGTATTTT. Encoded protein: CAGSRRGEGTDTQYF.

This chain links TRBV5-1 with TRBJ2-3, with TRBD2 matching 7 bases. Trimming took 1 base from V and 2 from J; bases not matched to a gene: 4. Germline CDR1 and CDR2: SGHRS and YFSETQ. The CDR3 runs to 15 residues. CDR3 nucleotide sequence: TGCGCCAGCAGCTTGTCGAGCGGGAACACAGATACGCAGTATTTT. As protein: CASSLSSGNTDTQYF.

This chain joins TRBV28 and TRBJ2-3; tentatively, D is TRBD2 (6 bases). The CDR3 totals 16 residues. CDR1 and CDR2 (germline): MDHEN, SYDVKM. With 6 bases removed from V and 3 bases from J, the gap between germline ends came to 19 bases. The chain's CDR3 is CASRLAFAAGTDTQYF. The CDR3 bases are TGTGCCAGCAGGCTAGCTTTTGCGGCGGGGACAGATACGCAGTATTTT.

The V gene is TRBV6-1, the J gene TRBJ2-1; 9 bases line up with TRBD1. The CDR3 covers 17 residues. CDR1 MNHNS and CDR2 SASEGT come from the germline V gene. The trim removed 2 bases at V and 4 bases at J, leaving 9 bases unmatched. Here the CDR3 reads CASSEWGQGVGYNEQFF. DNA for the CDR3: TGTGCCAGCAGTGAATGGGGACAGGGTGTAGGTTACAATGAGCAGTTCTTC.

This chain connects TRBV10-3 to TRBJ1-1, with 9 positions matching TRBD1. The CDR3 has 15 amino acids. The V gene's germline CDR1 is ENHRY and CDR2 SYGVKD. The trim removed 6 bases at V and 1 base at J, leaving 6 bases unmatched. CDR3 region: CAIRDRGRSNTEAFF. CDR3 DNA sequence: TGTGCCATCAGGGACAGGGGCAGATCGAACACTGAAGCTTTCTTT.

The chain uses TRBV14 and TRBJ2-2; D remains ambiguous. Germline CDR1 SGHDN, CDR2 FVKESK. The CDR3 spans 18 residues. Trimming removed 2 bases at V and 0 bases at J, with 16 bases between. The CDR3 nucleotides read TGTGCCAGCAGCCAAATTTTTGGTGGGCGAACGAACACCGGGGAGCTGTTTTTT. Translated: CASSQIFGGRTNTGELFF.

The CDR3: CASSFQGQGSYEQYF. CDR3 DNA: TGTGCCAGCAGTTTTCAGGGACAGGGCTCCTACGAGCAGTACTTC. This chain uses TRBV27 with TRBJ2-7, with 9 bases aligning to TRBD1. The germline V gene has CDR1 MNHEY and CDR2 SMNVEV (reference sequence). V was pared by 3 bases and J by 0 bases, with 3 bases of the junction left unmatched. The CDR3 extends over 15 amino acids.

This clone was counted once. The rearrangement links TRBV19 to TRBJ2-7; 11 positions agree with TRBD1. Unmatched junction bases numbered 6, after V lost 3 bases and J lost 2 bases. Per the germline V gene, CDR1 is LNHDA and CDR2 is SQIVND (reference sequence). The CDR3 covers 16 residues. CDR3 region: CASSIRTGQGAYEQYF. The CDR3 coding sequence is TGTGCCAGTAGTATCAGAACGGGACAGGGGGCCTACGAGCAGTACTTC. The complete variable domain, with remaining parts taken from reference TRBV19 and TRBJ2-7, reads DGGITQSPKYLFRKEGQNVTLSCEQNLNHDAMYWYRQDPGQGLRLIYYSQIVNDFQKGDIAEGYSVSREKKESFPLTVTSAQKNPTAFYLCASSIRTGQGAYEQYFGPGTRLTVT.

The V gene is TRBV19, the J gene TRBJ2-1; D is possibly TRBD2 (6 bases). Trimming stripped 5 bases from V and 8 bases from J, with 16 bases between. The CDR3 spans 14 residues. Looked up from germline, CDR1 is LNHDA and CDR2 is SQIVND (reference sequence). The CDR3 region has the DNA TGTGCCAGTAGTCTTGACAGCGCGGGGTATGAGCAGTTCTTC. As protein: CASSLDSAGYEQFF.

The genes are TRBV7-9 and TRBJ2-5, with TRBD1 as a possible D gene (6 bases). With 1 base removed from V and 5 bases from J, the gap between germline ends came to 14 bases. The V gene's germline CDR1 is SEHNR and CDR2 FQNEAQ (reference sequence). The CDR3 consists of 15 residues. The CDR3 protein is CASSLEYRDKETQYF. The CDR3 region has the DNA TGTGCCAGCAGCTTAGAATACAGGGATAAGGAGACCCAGTACTTC.

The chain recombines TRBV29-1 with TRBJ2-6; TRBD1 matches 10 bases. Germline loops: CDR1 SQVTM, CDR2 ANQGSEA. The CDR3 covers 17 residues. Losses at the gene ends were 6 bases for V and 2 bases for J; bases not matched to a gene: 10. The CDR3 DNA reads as TGCAGCGTCCTGACAGGGGGCGCCTTAACTGGGGCCAACGTCCTGACTTTC. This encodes CSVLTGGALTGANVLTF.

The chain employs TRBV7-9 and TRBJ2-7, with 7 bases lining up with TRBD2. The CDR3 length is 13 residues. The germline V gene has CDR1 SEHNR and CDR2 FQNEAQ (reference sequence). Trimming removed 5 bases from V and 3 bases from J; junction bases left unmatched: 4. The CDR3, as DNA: TGTGCCAGCAGCCCTAGCGGAGACTACGAGCAGTACTTC. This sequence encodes CASSPSGDYEQYF.